The 28 T cell receptor beta chains reported below all come from one sample, sequenced in a study of T cell clones after liver transplantation. Sequenced by immunoSEQ multiplex PCR; TCRdb stores in-frame clones only, minus some. This sample carries 70,000 or so clones, around 90% of them seen once, and the ten largest clones take under 3.5%. The sample in question was CD4+ T cells from blood, obtained before liver transplant. These receptors all stem from a human donor who received a liver transplant.

V and J are TRBV11-3 and TRBJ2-5; D is unresolved. Germline values: CDR1 SGHNT, CDR2 YENEEA. This CDR3 is 15 amino acids long. V was pared by 1 base and J by 0 bases, with 9 bases between. The CDR3 sequence is CASSLVRQNQETQYF. In DNA form, the CDR3 reads TGTGCCAGCAGCTTAGTTCGACAAAACCAAGAGACCCAGTACTTC.

The chain uses TRBV10-2 and TRBJ1-5; D uncertain. The CDR3 sequence is 14 residues long. Germline CDR1 reads WSHSY; CDR2 reads SAAADI. Trimming shortened V by 0 bases and J by 3 bases, and 6 bases separated the two germline ends. For the CDR3, the DNA is TGCGCCAGCAGTGAGTCGGTGTACAATCAGCCCCAGCATTTT. Its translation is CASSESVYNQPQHF.

The chain links TRBV20-1 to TRBJ2-7; no definite D call. The CDR3 is 11 residues long. The germline V gene encodes CDR1 DFQATT and CDR2 SNEGSKA (reference sequence). V gave up 2 bases and J gave up 7 bases, with 9 bases separating them. The CDR3, as DNA: TGCAGTGCTAGATCGGGCGTTGAGCAGTACTTC. This sequence encodes CSARSGVEQYF.

This chain links TRBV10-3 with TRBJ1-1, with 7 positions matching TRBD1. J was trimmed by 1 base and V by 10 bases; bases with no gene match: 6. Looked up from germline, CDR1 is ENHRY and CDR2 is SYGVKD. CDR3 length equals 13 residues. CDR3 amino acids: CASRDRTNTEAFF. The CDR3 bases are TGTGCCAGCCGGGACAGAACGAACACTGAAGCTTTCTTT.

The gene calls are TRBV7-9 and TRBJ1-4; no reliable D call. CDR3 size: 17 residues. Germline V CDR1 and CDR2: SEHNR, FQNEAQ (reference sequence). V was trimmed by 0 bases and J by 2 bases, leaving 13 bases between them. CDR3 sequence reads: CASSLAQGISTNEKLFF. CDR3 nucleotides: TGTGCCAGCAGCTTAGCACAAGGGATATCGACTAATGAAAAACTGTTTTTT. Supplemented by reference TRBV7-9 and TRBJ1-4, the full variable domain reads DTGVSQNPRHKITKRGQNVTFRCDPISEHNRLYWYRQTLGQGPEFLTYFQNEAQLEKSRLLSDRFSAERPKGSFSTLEIQRTEQGDSAMYLCASSLAQGISTNEKLFFGSGTQLSVL.

The chain combines TRBV4-3 with TRBJ2-7; D is unresolved. The germline CDR1 and CDR2 sequences are LGHNA and YSLEER. Trimming cost V 1 base and J 0 bases, with 10 bases left between them. The CDR3 is 15 amino acids. CDR3 bases: TGCGCCAGCAGCCAAGGTGTCGGAAGCTCCTACGAGCAGTACTTC. Translating gives CASSQGVGSSYEQYF.

CDR3 coding DNA: TGTGCCAGCAGCACCCTAGCGGGAGCTTACAATGAGCAGTTCTTC. Protein: CASSTLAGAYNEQFF. V and J are TRBV7-8 and TRBJ2-1; 10 bases fit TRBD2. Germline V gene data show CDR1 as SGHVS and CDR2 as FQNEAQ. The trim removed 5 bases at V and 4 bases at J, leaving 5 bases unmatched. CDR3 length equals 15 residues.

V gene TRBV6-5 combines with J gene TRBJ2-7; D might be TRBD1 (6 bases). Germline V gives CDR1 MNHEY, CDR2 SVGAGI. The CDR3 is made up of 14 amino acids. The V end lost 5 bases, the J end lost 4 bases, and 15 bases lay between the germline ends. CDR3 region: CASSNRDIGYEQYF. In DNA form, the CDR3 reads TGTGCCAGCAGTAACCGGGACATCGGGTACGAGCAGTACTTC.

The chain uses TRBV5-4 and TRBJ2-5, with TRBD1 matching 12 bases. V shed 3 bases, J shed 5 bases, and the junction held 11 bases outside the gene matches. Germline V gene lookup returns CDR1 SGHNT and CDR2 YYREEE (reference sequence). There are 17 residues in the CDR3. In nucleotides, the CDR3 is TGTGCCAGCAGCTCACCGGGACAGGGGGCCCCCGGGGAGACCCAGTACTTC. It translates to CASSSPGQGAPGETQYF.

V gene TRBV7-2 combines with J gene TRBJ1-1; D gene ambiguous. V was pared by 1 base and J by 1 base, with 13 bases between. CDR1 and CDR2 from the germline V gene are SGHTA and FQGNSA. The CDR3 has 16 amino acids. The CDR3: CASSLEVGRPNTEAFF. DNA for the CDR3: TGTGCCAGCAGCTTAGAGGTTGGCAGACCGAACACTGAAGCTTTCTTT.

The V and J genes are TRBV19 and TRBJ2-1; 8 nucleotides align to TRBD2. The CDR3 sequence is 14 residues long. The V segment lost 7 bases and the J segment 0 bases; nucleotides outside the gene matches: 2. In germline, CDR1 is LNHDA, CDR2 SQIVND (reference sequence). Here the CDR3 DNA reads TGTGCCAGTACCAGCGGGGGCTCCTACAATGAGCAGTTCTTC. Its protein is CASTSGGSYNEQFF.

The V call is TRBV7-8, the J call TRBJ2-3, with D perhaps TRBD2 (6 bases). The CDR3 is made up of 15 amino acids. V lost 2 bases and J 4 bases, leaving 13 bases between the germline ends. The V gene's germline CDR1 is SGHVS and CDR2 FQNEAQ. CDR3 sequence: CASSLNRGIPDTQYF. CDR3 in DNA: TGTGCCAGCAGCTTAAATCGGGGGATCCCAGATACGCAGTATTTT.

This clone came up once. The chain couples TRBV5-4 to TRBJ2-1; 7 positions match TRBD2. The CDR3 loop spans 15 amino acids. The junction had 8 bases not matched to a gene; V was cut back by 3 bases and J by 5 bases. Per the germline V gene, CDR1 is SGHNT and CDR2 is YYREEE (reference sequence). The CDR3 region is CASSSSRGSNNEQFF. As DNA, the CDR3 is TGTGCCAGCAGCTCATCTCGCGGGAGCAACAATGAGCAGTTCTTC.

V gene TRBV19 combines with J gene TRBJ2-7, with a tentative D call TRBD2 (6 bases). The V and J ends lost 5 bases and 5 bases respectively, with 19 bases between them. Germline CDR1 and CDR2: LNHDA and SQIVND (reference sequence). This CDR3 has 15 residues. This CDR3 is CASSPGGRGNDEQYF. In nucleotides, the CDR3 is TGTGCCAGTAGTCCCGGGGGACGGGGTAACGACGAGCAGTACTTC.

V is TRBV28 and J is TRBJ2-3; D is unresolved. CDR3 length: 12 residues. The germline V gene has CDR1 MDHEN and CDR2 SYDVKM. V lost 6 bases to trimming and J lost 2 bases, with 6 bases between them. The CDR3 sequence is CASSQNTDTQYF. Here the CDR3 DNA reads TGTGCCAGCAGCCAAAACACAGATACGCAGTATTTT.

This chain links TRBV29-1 with TRBJ2-1; D is possibly TRBD2 (5 bases). This CDR3 spans 14 amino acids. Germline lookup yields CDR1 SQVTM and CDR2 ANQGSEA. V was shortened by 7 bases and J by 4 bases, with 17 bases between the two germline ends. In DNA, the CDR3 is TGCAGCGCATCGACCTACCGAGGGTACAATGAGCAGTTCTTC. Its protein is CSASTYRGYNEQFF.

The chain combines TRBV18 with TRBJ1-5, with a tentative D call TRBD1 (5 bases). V dropped 2 bases and J dropped 3 bases, with 11 bases sitting between them. This CDR3 is 15 amino acids long. Germline CDR1 KGHSH, CDR2 LQKENI. CDR3 region: CASSPAAGNNQPQHF. Here the CDR3 DNA reads TGTGCCAGCTCACCAGCGGCAGGGAACAATCAGCCCCAGCATTTT.

V usage is TRBV4-1 and J usage is TRBJ2-1; D perhaps matches TRBD2 (6 bases). Looked up from germline, CDR1 is MGHRA and CDR2 is YSYEKL. Between the trimmed V and J ends, which lost 1 base and 0 bases, there was a span of 10 bases. The CDR3 length is 16 residues. For the CDR3, the DNA is TGCGCCAGCAGCCAAGGGGAGGCGGCCTCCTACAATGAGCAGTTCTTC. Its translation: CASSQGEAASYNEQFF.

The DNA of the CDR3 is TGCGCCAGCAGCCGCCTACAGGGGGCAACTAATGAAAAACTGTTTTTT. This encodes CASSRLQGATNEKLFF. The chain has TRBV5-1 and TRBJ1-4, with 8 bases matching TRBD1. After removal of 4 bases from V and 0 bases from J, the junction contained 5 bases not matched to a gene. Germline CDR1 is SGHRS and CDR2 is YFSETQ. The CDR3 covers 16 residues.

The J gene is TRBJ2-7, the V gene TRBV11-2; D not resolved. From germline, CDR1 is SGHAT and CDR2 FQNNGV. The CDR3 covers 12 residues. The ends were cut back, 0 bases at V and 4 bases at J, with 4 bases in the middle. CDR3 sequence reads: CASSLDTYEQYF. CDR3 in DNA: TGTGCCAGCAGCTTAGATACTTACGAGCAGTACTTC.

The V call is TRBV11-2, the J call TRBJ2-7; TRBD1 matches 9 bases. CDR3 size: 14 residues. CDR1 is SGHAT, CDR2 FQNNGV, per germline. With V trimmed by 10 bases and J by 2 bases, 9 bases remained unmatched. CDR3 in DNA: TGTGCCACCGGGGGACAGGGCTACGCCTACGAGCAGTACTTC. Protein product: CATGGQGYAYEQYF.

The V call is TRBV7-2, the J call TRBJ1-2; D is uncertain. In germline, CDR1 is SGHTA, CDR2 FQGNSA. This CDR3 contains 11 residues. Trimming took off 0 bases at V and 7 bases at J, with 3 bases between the two ends. The CDR3 nucleotides read TGTGCCAGCAGCTTAGCGCGTGGCTACACCTTC. Its translation is CASSLARGYTF.

This clone came up a few times. The chain has TRBV2 and TRBJ2-5; no reliable D call. This CDR3 has 14 amino acids. Trimming stripped 2 bases from V and 2 bases from J, with 9 bases between. Germline-derived CDR1 and CDR2 are SNHLY and FYNNEI. CDR3 protein: CASSELILQETQYF. The DNA for the CDR3 is TGTGCCAGCAGTGAATTGATTCTACAAGAGACCCAGTACTTC.

V is TRBV7-3 and J is TRBJ2-1, with D tentatively TRBD1 (6 bases). In germline, CDR1 is SGHTA, CDR2 FQGTGA. The V end was cut by 5 bases, the J end by 4 bases, with 18 bases between. This CDR3 is built from 16 residues. The CDR3 sequence is CASSRKGGLEYNEQFF. DNA for the CDR3: TGTGCCAGCAGCCGTAAAGGGGGTTTGGAGTACAATGAGCAGTTCTTC.

This chain connects TRBV6-5 to TRBJ1-2, with D maybe TRBD1 (6 bases). Germline V gene lookup returns CDR1 MNHEY and CDR2 SVGAGI. This CDR3 has 14 residues. Trimming shortened V by 0 bases and J by 4 bases, and 9 bases separated the two germline ends. The CDR3 bases are TGTGCCAGCAGTTACTCGGGACAACTCTATGGCTACACCTTC. Protein: CASSYSGQLYGYTF.

The genes are TRBV7-2 and TRBJ1-6; weak D call: TRBD1 (5 bases). V was cut by 1 base and J by 6 bases, with 10 bases left in between. The germline CDR1 and CDR2 sequences are SGHTA and FQGNSA. The CDR3 runs to 15 residues. The CDR3 region has the DNA TGTGCCAGCAGCTTAGAGGGGACGGTTAATTCACCCCTCCACTTT. Residues: CASSLEGTVNSPLHF.

The V call is TRBV28, the J call TRBJ1-4; maybe TRBD1 (6 bases). Looked up from germline, CDR1 is MDHEN and CDR2 is SYDVKM. The CDR3 runs to 14 residues. The V gene lost 5 bases and the J gene lost 8 bases, with 15 bases spanning the gap. The CDR3, as DNA: TGTGCCAGCAGTATGGGGGGCGCTGGGGAAAAACTGTTTTTT. As protein: CASSMGGAGEKLFF. The whole variable domain, remainder taken from reference TRBV28 and TRBJ1-4, is DVKVTQSSRYLVKRTGEKVFLECVQDMDHENMFWYRQDPGLGLRLIYFSYDVKMKEKGDIPEGYSVSREKKERFSLILESASTNQTSMYLCASSMGGAGEKLFFGSGTQLSVL.

The V call is TRBV11-2, the J call TRBJ1-4, with D hard to call. The CDR3 runs to 13 residues. Germline V CDR1 and CDR2: SGHAT, FQNNGV. V was trimmed by 3 bases and J by 7 bases, leaving 9 bases between them. The CDR3 sequence is CASSLQRSEKLFF. The CDR3 DNA is TGTGCCAGCAGCTTGCAACGTAGTGAAAAACTGTTTTTT. The entire variable domain, with the rest obtained from reference TRBV11-2 and TRBJ1-4, is as follows: EAGVAQSPRYKIIEKRQSVAFWCNPISGHATLYWYQQILGQGPKLLIQFQNNGVVDDSQLPKDRFSAERLKGVDSTLKIQPAKLEDSAVYLCASSLQRSEKLFFGSGTQLSVL.